The 24 T cell receptor beta chains below were found in one sample sequenced in a study of post-analysis software for immune sequencing data. Study-level findings and limits: Relative to controls, patients had five TRBV segments at higher frequency, with TRBV5-6, TRBV5-1 and TRBV20-1 among these.

These receptors are not linked to any known antigen. Unique molecular identifiers tagged the TCR beta cDNA libraries. A single record per CDR3 protein comes from TCRdb applying MiXCR to the PCR reads. The sample carries about 540,000 distinct CDR3 sequences, around a third recorded once. The sequenced sample consisted of blood. These receptors originate from a girl aged 2 to 17 with multiple sclerosis.

This clonotype has just a few counts. The V and J genes are TRBV4-1 and TRBJ2-3; D not resolved. The CDR3 covers 13 residues. V was cut by 0 bases and J by 6 bases, with 7 bases left in between. Germline CDR1 and CDR2: MGHRA and YSYEKL. The CDR3 reads CASSQDRIDTQYF. The DNA for the CDR3 is TGCGCCAGCAGCCAAGACAGGATTGATACGCAGTATTTT.

This clonotype was detected a few times. V is TRBV4-1 and J is TRBJ2-5; TRBD1 matches at 7 bases. Per the germline V gene, CDR1 is MGHRA and CDR2 is YSYEKL. The CDR3 totals 16 residues. J lost 5 bases, V lost 2 bases, and 11 bases had no gene match. CDR3 DNA sequence: TGCGCCAGCAGCCAACCAAGAGGGGGCGGGCAGGAGACCCAGTACTTC. Its protein is CASSQPRGGGQETQYF.

The chain couples TRBV7-6 to TRBJ2-5; D is tentatively TRBD1 or TRBD2 (5 bases each). Germline V gene sequence: CDR1 SGHVS, CDR2 FNYEAQ. This CDR3 has 16 residues. V shed 1 base and J shed 5 bases, with 17 bases lying between them. CDR3 nucleotide sequence: TGTGCCAGCAGCTTAGAACGGGGACGTGGCGAGGAGACCCAGTACTTC. Translating gives CASSLERGRGEETQYF.

This clonotype was detected only a few times. The chain joins TRBV4-1 to TRBJ1-4; 7 nucleotides line up with TRBD1. This CDR3 is 16 amino acids long. V lost 3 bases to trimming and J lost 6 bases; unmatched junction nucleotides: 10. Germline CDR1 is MGHRA and CDR2 is YSYEKL. The CDR3 DNA reads TGCGCCAGCAGCCACCGGCAAGGGGGCGCGGATGAAAAACTGTTTTTT. Its protein product is CASSHRQGGADEKLFF.

The chain links TRBV12-3 or TRBV12-4 to TRBJ2-3, with 8 nucleotides matching TRBD2. With V trimmed by 5 bases and J by 4 bases, 11 bases remained unmatched. The CDR3 loop spans 16 amino acids. CDR3 DNA sequence: TGTGCCAGCAGTCTGGGAGTAGCGGGGAATGCAGATACGCAGTATTTT. It specifies CASSLGVAGNADTQYF.

The J gene is TRBJ1-6, the V gene TRBV12-3 or TRBV12-4; 7 nucleotides line up with TRBD1. There are 15 residues in the CDR3. J was trimmed by 7 bases and V by 5 bases; bases with no gene match: 8. The CDR3 nucleotides read TGTGCCAGCAGTGTCCACAGGGGTGAGAATTCACCCCTCCACTTT. Translating gives CASSVHRGENSPLHF.

This rearrangement joins TRBV20-1 to TRBJ1-1; 12 bases are shared with TRBD1. The CDR3 length is 14 residues. Per the germline V gene, CDR1 is DFQATT and CDR2 is SNEGSKA (reference sequence). With 8 bases clipped from V and 4 bases from J, the junction kept 8 bases outside the gene matches. This chain's CDR3 is CSIRGGQGATEAFF. CDR3 nucleotide sequence: TGCAGTATAAGAGGGGGACAGGGGGCCACTGAAGCTTTCTTT.

The J gene is TRBJ1-1, the V gene TRBV20-1; D possibly corresponds to TRBD1 (5 bases). V lost 2 bases to trimming and J lost 1 base, with 11 bases between them. The CDR3 sequence is 14 residues long. Per germline, CDR1 DFQATT and CDR2 SNEGSKA (reference sequence). The CDR3 bases are TGCAGTGCTAGACTCATGGACACGAACACTGAAGCTTTCTTT. It is translated as CSARLMDTNTEAFF.

The rearrangement uses TRBV6-6 and TRBJ1-2; no definite D call. Germline CDR1 reads MNHNY; CDR2 reads SVGAGI (reference sequence). Trimming removed 2 bases from V and 1 base from J, with 11 bases in between. This CDR3 comprises 15 residues. The CDR3 DNA reads as TGTGCCAGCAGTTACGATTCCCAGGTTAACTATGGCTACACCTTC. Translating it yields CASSYDSQVNYGYTF.

This chain connects TRBV4-2 to TRBJ2-7; 11 bases map to TRBD2. The length of the CDR3 is 18 residues. With 2 bases clipped from V and 3 bases from J, the junction kept 12 bases outside the gene matches. Germline V gene lookup returns CDR1 LGHNA and CDR2 YNFKEQ. The CDR3 coding sequence is TGTGCCAGCAGCCAAAATTGGCGGGGGACTAGCGGTAACTACGAGCAGTACTTC. Translated: CASSQNWRGTSGNYEQYF.

This chain links TRBV5-6 with TRBJ2-3; 7 bases fit TRBD2. Trimming cost V 4 bases and J 4 bases; bases outside gene matches: 12. CDR1 SGHDT and CDR2 YYEEEE come from the germline V gene. The CDR3 extends over 16 amino acids. This chain's CDR3 is CASSQIWGGGADTQYF. CDR3 sequence (DNA): TGTGCCAGCAGCCAAATTTGGGGGGGAGGGGCAGATACGCAGTATTTT.

The chain couples TRBV20-1 to TRBJ2-5; no reliable D call. Germline CDR1 DFQATT, CDR2 SNEGSKA (reference sequence). Trimming shortened V by 3 bases and J by 11 bases, and 16 bases separated the two germline ends. The CDR3 loop spans 12 amino acids. CDR3 bases: TGCAGTGCTAGGCCCACCCTCTACGGGCAGTACTTC. Residues: CSARPTLYGQYF.

The chain combines TRBV5-1 with TRBJ1-2, with 7 bases aligning to TRBD1. This CDR3 comprises 13 residues. Germline CDR1 SGHRS, CDR2 YFSETQ. With V trimmed by 2 bases and J by 6 bases, 4 bases remained unmatched. The CDR3 bases are TGCGCCAGCAGCTTATCACAGGGGAATGGCTACACCTTC. It specifies CASSLSQGNGYTF.

This clonotype was counted only a few times. A junction boundary mismatches the germline segment, possibly from a read error. The rearrangement uses TRBV10-3 and TRBJ2-6; D may be TRBD1 or TRBD2 (5 bases each). The CDR3 has 15 amino acids. CDR1 and CDR2 from the germline V gene are ENHRY and SYGVKD. The CDR3 sequence is CAISEETLGANVRTF. The CDR3 coding sequence is TGTGCCATCAGTGAGGAAACACTAGGGGCCAACGTCCGGACTTTC.

This chain connects TRBV29-1 to TRBJ2-3; 10 bases are shared with TRBD2. Germline loops: CDR1 SQVTM, CDR2 ANQGSEA. The J segment lost 4 bases and the V segment lost 3 bases, leaving 7 bases of the junction unmatched. CDR3 size: 15 residues. CDR3 sequence reads: CSVEVLAGRADTQYF. For the CDR3, the DNA is TGCAGCGTTGAGGTACTAGCGGGGCGCGCAGATACGCAGTATTTT.

The chain couples TRBV7-8 to TRBJ2-1, with D uncertain. Between the trimmed V and J ends, which lost 7 bases and 0 bases, there was a span of 13 bases. The CDR3 extends over 15 amino acids. The V gene's germline CDR1 is SGHVS and CDR2 FQNEAQ. CDR3: CASILKEFSYNEQFF. The CDR3 bases are TGTGCCAGCATATTGAAGGAATTCTCCTACAATGAGCAGTTCTTC.

The genes are TRBV20-1 and TRBJ1-1; tentatively, D is TRBD1 (5 bases). The germline V gene encodes CDR1 DFQATT and CDR2 SNEGSKA (reference sequence). V was cut by 3 bases and J by 1 base, with 18 bases left in between. The CDR3 totals 16 residues. CDR3 protein: CSASRAGWGENTEAFF. CDR3 coding DNA: TGCAGTGCTAGCCGGGCTGGGTGGGGGGAGAACACTGAAGCTTTCTTT.

The chain carries TRBV7-2 and TRBJ1-6; the match to TRBD1 covers 8 bases. The CDR3 is 17 amino acids. The trim removed 1 base at V and 8 bases at J, leaving 10 bases unmatched. The germline V gene encodes CDR1 SGHTA and CDR2 FQGNSA. The CDR3 DNA reads TGTGCCAGCAGCTTAGGGCTCAGGGGGCGAGCGCATTCACCCCTCCACTTT. Translation gives CASSLGLRGRAHSPLHF. The entire variable domain, with the rest obtained from reference TRBV7-2 and TRBJ1-6, is as follows: GAGVSQSPSNKVTEKGKDVELRCDPISGHTALYWYRQSLGQGLEFLIYFQGNSAPDKSGLPSDRFSAERTGGSVSTLTIQRTQQEDSAVYLCASSLGLRGRAHSPLHFGNGTRLTVT.

This clonotype was observed a handful of times. This chain connects TRBV20-1 to TRBJ1-5, with 8 nucleotides matching TRBD1. Germline values: CDR1 DFQATT, CDR2 SNEGSKA (reference sequence). The CDR3 extends over 15 amino acids. Trimming at V came to 0 bases and at J to 5 bases, leaving 6 bases not matched to a gene. The CDR3 region is CSARDVGQGHQPQHF. In DNA form, the CDR3 reads TGCAGTGCTAGAGATGTAGGACAGGGTCATCAGCCCCAGCATTTT.

The gene calls are TRBV5-1 and TRBJ1-2; 9 bases match TRBD1. The CDR3 runs 13 residues. Germline V gives CDR1 SGHRS, CDR2 YFSETQ. After removal of 4 bases from V and 7 bases from J, the junction contained 5 bases not matched to a gene. The CDR3 DNA sequence: TGCGCCAGCAGCGCGGGACAGGGTTTTGGCTACACCTTC. Translation gives CASSAGQGFGYTF.

This clonotype was observed a few times. At one end, the junction sequence differs from germline, possibly due to a read error. The CDR3 coding sequence is TGTGCCGGCAGTGACGCAGGGAACCAAGAGACCCAGTACTTC. Protein sequence: CAGSDAGNQETQYF. The V call is TRBV6-1, the J call TRBJ2-5, with D perhaps matching TRBD1 (5 bases). The germline V gene has CDR1 MNHNS and CDR2 SASEGT. This CDR3 spans 14 amino acids.

The V and J genes are TRBV2 and TRBJ2-3; D not certain. V gave up 4 bases and J gave up 0 bases, with 17 bases separating them. The CDR3 runs 17 residues. The V gene's germline CDR1 is SNHLY and CDR2 FYNNEI. The CDR3 sequence is CASSVPVSVTSTDTQYF. CDR3 bases: TGTGCCAGCAGTGTACCGGTATCCGTCACCAGCACAGATACGCAGTATTTT.

This clonotype showed up just a few times. This chain connects TRBV3-1 to TRBJ2-7; tentatively, D is TRBD2 (6 bases). Trimming stripped 4 bases from V and 3 bases from J, with 13 bases between. This CDR3 has 14 residues. Germline V gives CDR1 LGHDT, CDR2 YNNKEL (reference sequence). The CDR3 is CASSPGVGLYEQYF. The CDR3 DNA follows: TGTGCCAGCAGCCCGGGGGTGGGCCTCTACGAGCAGTACTTC.

The chain carries TRBV2 and TRBJ2-3; the D gene is possibly TRBD2 (6 bases). Trimming removed 6 bases at V and 2 bases at J, with 12 bases between. The CDR3 has 14 residues. Germline lookup yields CDR1 SNHLY and CDR2 FYNNEI. The CDR3 nucleotides read TGTGCCAGCAGGGTTCGGGAGATCACAGATACGCAGTATTTT. This gives the protein CASRVREITDTQYF.